The 9 T cell receptor beta chains listed next were all sequenced from one sample in a study of Graves' ophthalmopathy and Graves' hyperthyroidism. Amplified TCR beta CDR3 regions were obtained using RNA transcripts as template. HTBI primers primed a first-round RT-PCR, and a second-round multiplex PCR followed. A single record per CDR3 protein comes from TCRdb applying MiXCR to the multiplex PCR reads. The data show 200,000 to 250,000 distinct CDR3 sequences, with less than 55% seen just once and around half held by the top ten. The sequenced material came from peripheral blood. The receptors shown here come from an adult man with Graves' ophthalmopathy.

This clonotype was seen only once. The V gene is TRBV7-2, the J gene TRBJ1-2; possible D gene TRBD1, 5 bases. This CDR3 has 14 residues. Germline V CDR1 and CDR2: SGHTA, FQGNSA. Trimming took off 5 bases at V and 4 bases at J, with 14 bases between the two ends. CDR3 bases: TGTGCCAGCAGCCCGGAGGGACGGAGCTATGGCTACACCTTC. The encoded protein is CASSPEGRSYGYTF.

This clonotype was observed once. The V and J genes are TRBV10-3 and TRBJ1-5; D gene ambiguous. Germline lookup yields CDR1 ENHRY and CDR2 SYGVKD. This CDR3 has 14 amino acids. V lost 3 bases to trimming and J lost 4 bases, with 10 bases between them. The CDR3 nucleotides are TGTGCCATCAGTGAAAGTCAGGAGAATCAGCCCCAGCATTTT. Translating it yields CAISESQENQPQHF.

The chain employs TRBV29-1 and TRBJ1-1; tentatively, D is TRBD1 (5 bases). Germline loops: CDR1 SQVTM, CDR2 ANQGSEA. This CDR3 comprises 14 residues. V lost 5 bases and J lost 5, with 18 bases in between. The CDR3 loop reads CSVSSGTRRTEAFF. For the CDR3, the DNA is TGCAGCGTTAGTAGCGGGACTCGAAGGACTGAAGCTTTCTTT.

This clonotype was seen more than once but under ten times. The chain carries TRBV9 and TRBJ2-5; 7 positions agree with TRBD2. With 1 base clipped from V and 3 bases from J, the junction kept 6 bases outside the gene matches. The germline V gene encodes CDR1 SGDLS and CDR2 YYNGEE. This CDR3 spans 15 amino acids. CDR3 sequence (DNA): TGTGCCAGCAGCGTATCTCCTAGCGGCGAAGAGACCCAGTACTTC. This codes for CASSVSPSGEETQYF.

This clonotype was observed a few times. This chain uses TRBV10-1 with TRBJ2-7; D is perhaps TRBD2 (5 bases). Looked up from germline, CDR1 is WNHNN and CDR2 is SYGVQD (reference sequence). With 5 bases removed from V and 3 bases from J, the gap between germline ends came to 11 bases. The CDR3 extends over 13 amino acids. The CDR3 nucleotides are TGCGCCAGCAGTTACGGAGGTGGCTACGAGCAGTACTTC. This codes for CASSYGGGYEQYF.

V and J are TRBV5-8 and TRBJ1-6; tentative D call: TRBD1 (6 bases). This CDR3 is 16 amino acids long. V was trimmed by 5 bases and J by 6 bases, leaving 18 bases between them. Per the germline V gene, CDR1 is SGHTS and CDR2 is YDEGEE. The CDR3 sequence: CASSSDTDSRNSPLHF. CDR3 DNA: TGTGCCAGCAGTTCCGACACGGACAGCCGTAATTCACCCCTCCACTTT.

This rearrangement joins TRBV7-2 to TRBJ2-5; no firm D call. Gene TRBJ2-1 matches the end of the DNA better, so the J call may be wrong. CDR1 and CDR2 (germline): SGHTA, FQGNSA. The CDR3 totals 13 residues. The CDR3 region has the DNA TGTGCCAGCAGCTTAGAGTGGGACAATGAGCAGTTCTTC. Protein product: CASSLEWDNEQFF.

This clonotype occurred a few times. The chain links TRBV7-6 to TRBJ1-1, with D uncertain. Germline-derived CDR1 and CDR2 are SGHVS and FNYEAQ. Trimming left V 4 bases short and J 4 bases short, with 13 bases between. CDR3 length: 14 amino acids. CDR3 sequence: CASSSPWLGTEAFF. Written as DNA, the CDR3 is TGTGCCAGCAGCTCGCCGTGGTTAGGCACTGAAGCTTTCTTT. Looking up the rest from reference TRBV7-6 and TRBJ1-1 gives the full variable domain: GAGVSQSPRYKVTKRGQDVALRCDPISGHVSLYWYRQALGQGPEFLTYFNYEAQQDKSGLPNDRFSAERPEGSISTLTIQRTEQRDSAMYRCASSSPWLGTEAFFGQGTRLTVV.

Concerning this clonotype itself: One end of the junction fails to match germline, which may point to a read error. The gene calls are TRBV10-2 and TRBJ1-1; 9 nucleotides line up with TRBD1. The CDR3 extends over 17 amino acids. The V gene's germline CDR1 is WSHSY and CDR2 SAAADI. CDR3 coding DNA: TGCGACAGCACCGACGGGGACAGGGTTACTCTGAACACTGAAGCTTTCTTT. This encodes CDSTDGDRVTLNTEAFF.